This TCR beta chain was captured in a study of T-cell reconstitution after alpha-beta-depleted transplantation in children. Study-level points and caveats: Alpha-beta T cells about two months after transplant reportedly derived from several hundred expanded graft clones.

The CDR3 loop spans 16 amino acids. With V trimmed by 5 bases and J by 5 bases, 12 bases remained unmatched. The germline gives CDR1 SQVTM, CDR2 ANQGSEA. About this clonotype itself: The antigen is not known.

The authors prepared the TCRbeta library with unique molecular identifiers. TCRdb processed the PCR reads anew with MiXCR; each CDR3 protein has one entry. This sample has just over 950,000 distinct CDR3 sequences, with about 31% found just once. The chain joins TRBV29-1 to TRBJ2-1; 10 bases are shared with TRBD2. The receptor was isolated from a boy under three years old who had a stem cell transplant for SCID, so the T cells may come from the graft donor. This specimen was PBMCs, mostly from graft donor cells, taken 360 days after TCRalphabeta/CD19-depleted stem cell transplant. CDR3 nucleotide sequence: TGCAGCGTTCACCCATATGGACTAGCGGTAGACAATGAGCAGTTCTTC. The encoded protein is CSVHPYGLAVDNEQFF.